The T cell receptor (beta chain) under discussion was sequenced for a study of blood T cell repertoires in COVID-19. Study-level information: T cells, B-cell-depleted T cells, or PBMCs provided the cDNA or gDNA that served as material.

This clone was counted a few times. Looked up from germline, CDR1 is MNHEY and CDR2 is SVGAGI. This CDR3 has 14 amino acids. The J segment lost 4 bases and the V segment lost 4 bases, leaving 2 bases of the junction unmatched. This table comes from immunoSEQ multiplex PCR, and its TCRdb copy is limited to in-frame clones, with some not included. The sample consists of some 530,000 clones, 70% to 90% of them appearing once. This clonotype originated in a human donor in a cohort sampled during active COVID-19. The rearrangement joins TRBV6-5 to TRBJ1-3; 9 bases are a match to TRBD1. The sample taken for sequencing was peripheral blood. This chain's CDR3 is CASSFTGGGNTIYF. CDR3 nucleotides: TGTGCCAGCAGTTTTACAGGGGGCGGAAACACCATATATTTT.